What follows describes a single TCR beta chain. Use of 60 Vbeta and 13 Jbeta primers characterized the PCR. Sequencing used immunoSEQ multiplex PCR; TCRdb keeps in-frame clones, though not all of them. Found here are about 100,000 clones, over 80% of them singletons; the top ten hold under 3.5%. This sample was included in a study of cytomegalovirus exposure and HLA in healthy donors. The CDR3 has 13 residues. The germline gives CDR1 SGHVS, CDR2 FQNEAQ. The V gene lost 8 bases and the J gene lost 3 bases, with 14 bases spanning the gap. The sequence was obtained from a man aged 25 to 45 in good health and CMV-seropositive. The chain carries TRBV7-8 and TRBJ2-7; D might be TRBD1 (6 bases). The material sequenced was PBMCs. Written as DNA, the CDR3 is TGTGCCAGCCGCCGGGACAACATCTACGAGCAGTACTTC. This translates into CASRRDNIYEQYF.